The entry below describes one TCR beta chain. The antigen is undetermined. This CDR3 is built from 14 residues. Germline CDR1 reads LNHDA; CDR2 reads SQIVND (reference sequence). V lost 5 bases, J lost 5 bases, and 15 bases lay in between. Data came from immunoSEQ multiplex PCR; TCRdb stores just in-frame clones and leaves some out. The top ten hold about 4.2% of the sample, which has around 65,000 clones, about 72% seen once. This entry belongs to a study of radiotherapy plus CTLA-4 blockade in lung cancer. Across the whole study: Objective response rate was more than 15%; disease control rate, about 28%. Study-wide results and limits: Researchers report tumor-derived TCR clones expanding in blood after radiotherapy plus ipilimumab.

Patients in the study, people with chemo-refractory metastatic non-small-cell lung cancer, received focal radiation plus ipilimumab CTLA-4 blockade. V usage is TRBV19 and J usage is TRBJ1-2; a possible D gene is TRBD1 (6 bases). The receptor comes from a human donor with non-small cell lung cancer who had a complete response to radiotherapy plus ipilimumab. The starting material was peripheral blood, obtained from a patient treated with radiotherapy plus ipilimumab. This chain's CDR3 is CASSEDRTAYGYTF. The CDR3 nucleotides are TGTGCCAGTAGTGAGGACAGAACGGCTTATGGCTACACCTTC.